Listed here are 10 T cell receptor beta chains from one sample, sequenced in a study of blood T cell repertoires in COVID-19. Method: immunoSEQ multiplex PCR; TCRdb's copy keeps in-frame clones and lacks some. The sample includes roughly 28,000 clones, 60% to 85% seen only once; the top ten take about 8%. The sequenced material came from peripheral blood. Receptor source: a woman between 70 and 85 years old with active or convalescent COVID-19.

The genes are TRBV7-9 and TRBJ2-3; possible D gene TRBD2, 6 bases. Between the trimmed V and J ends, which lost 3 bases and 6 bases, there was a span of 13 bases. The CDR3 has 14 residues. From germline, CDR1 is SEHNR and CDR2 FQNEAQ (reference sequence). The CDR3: CASSFGGEGDTQYF. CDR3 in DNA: TGTGCCAGCAGCTTTGGAGGGGAAGGGGATACGCAGTATTTT. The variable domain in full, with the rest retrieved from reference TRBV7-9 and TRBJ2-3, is DTGVSQNPRHKITKRGQNVTFRCDPISEHNRLYWYRQTLGQGPEFLTYFQNEAQLEKSRLLSDRFSAERPKGSFSTLEIQRTEQGDSAMYLCASSFGGEGDTQYFGPGTRLTVL.

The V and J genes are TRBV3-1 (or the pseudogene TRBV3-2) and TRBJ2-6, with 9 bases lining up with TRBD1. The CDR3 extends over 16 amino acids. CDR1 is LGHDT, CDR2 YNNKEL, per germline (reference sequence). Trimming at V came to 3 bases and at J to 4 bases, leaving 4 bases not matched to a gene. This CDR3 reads CASSHRTGAGANVLTF. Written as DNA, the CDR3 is TGTGCCAGCAGCCACCGGACAGGGGCCGGGGCCAACGTCCTGACTTTC.

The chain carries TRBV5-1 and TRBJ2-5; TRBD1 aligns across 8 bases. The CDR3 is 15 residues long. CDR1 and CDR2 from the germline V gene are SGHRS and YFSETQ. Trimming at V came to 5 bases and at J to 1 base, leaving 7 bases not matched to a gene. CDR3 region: CASRSRTGTQETQYF. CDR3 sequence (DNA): TGCGCCAGCAGGAGTAGGACAGGGACCCAAGAGACCCAGTACTTC.

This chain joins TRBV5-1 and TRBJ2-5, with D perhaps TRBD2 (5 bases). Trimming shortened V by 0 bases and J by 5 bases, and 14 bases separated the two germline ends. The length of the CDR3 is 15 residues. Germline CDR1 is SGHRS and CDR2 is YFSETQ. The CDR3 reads CASSLGVTSGETQYF. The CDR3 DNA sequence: TGCGCCAGCAGCTTGGGGGTCACTAGTGGTGAGACCCAGTACTTC.

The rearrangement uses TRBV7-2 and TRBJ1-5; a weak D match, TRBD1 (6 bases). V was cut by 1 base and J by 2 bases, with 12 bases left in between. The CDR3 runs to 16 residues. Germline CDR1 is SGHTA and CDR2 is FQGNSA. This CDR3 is CASSLVARGGNQPQHF. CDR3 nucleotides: TGTGCCAGCAGCTTAGTTGCCAGGGGAGGCAATCAGCCCCAGCATTTT.

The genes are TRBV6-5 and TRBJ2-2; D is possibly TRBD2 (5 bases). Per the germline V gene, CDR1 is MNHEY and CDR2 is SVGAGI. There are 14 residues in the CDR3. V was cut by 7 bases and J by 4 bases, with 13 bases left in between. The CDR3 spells CASMDDRGTGELFF. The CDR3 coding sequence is TGTGCCAGCATGGACGACCGGGGCACCGGGGAGCTGTTTTTT.

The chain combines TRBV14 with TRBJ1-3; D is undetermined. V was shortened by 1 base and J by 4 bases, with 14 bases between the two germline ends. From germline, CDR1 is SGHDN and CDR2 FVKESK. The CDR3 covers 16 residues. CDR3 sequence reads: CASSQVPNGVGNTIYF. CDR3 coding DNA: TGTGCCAGCAGCCAAGTTCCGAACGGGGTAGGAAACACCATATATTTT.

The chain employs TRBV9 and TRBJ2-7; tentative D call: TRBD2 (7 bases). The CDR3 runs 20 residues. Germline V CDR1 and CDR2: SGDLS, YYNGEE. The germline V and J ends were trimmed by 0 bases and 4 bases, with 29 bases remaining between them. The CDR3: CASSVDWEGVGSRGLYEQYF. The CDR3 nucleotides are TGTGCCAGCAGCGTAGATTGGGAGGGGGTCGGCAGTAGGGGATTATACGAGCAGTACTTC.

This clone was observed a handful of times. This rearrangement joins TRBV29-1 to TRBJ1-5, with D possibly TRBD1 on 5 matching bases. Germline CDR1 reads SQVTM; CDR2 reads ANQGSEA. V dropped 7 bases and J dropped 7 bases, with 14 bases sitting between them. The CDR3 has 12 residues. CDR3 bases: TGCAGCGCCGGGGGGGGGAACCAGCCCCAGCATTTT. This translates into CSAGGGNQPQHF.

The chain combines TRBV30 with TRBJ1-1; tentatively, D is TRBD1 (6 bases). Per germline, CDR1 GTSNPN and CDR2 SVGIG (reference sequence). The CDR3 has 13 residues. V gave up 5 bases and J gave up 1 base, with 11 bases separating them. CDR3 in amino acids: CAWCPQGNTEAFF. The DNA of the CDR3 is TGTGCCTGGTGCCCACAGGGGAACACTGAAGCTTTCTTT.